These T cell receptor beta chains were read from a single sample in a study of blood T cell repertoires in COVID-19. The method was immunoSEQ multiplex PCR; TCRdb's version includes in-frame clones alone and lacks a portion of them. Of roughly 140,000 clones in the sample, roughly 90% are singletons; the top ten hold 3.5% to 4.5%. The sequenced material came from peripheral blood. The receptors come from a woman aged 55-70 years with active or convalescent COVID-19. Both conserved end residues are trimmed from each CDR3. Size is omitted from some rows. Given values are once, few, many or a class for expanded clones.

abundance: NA; v_gene: TRBV4-3; CDR3aa: ASSQGQGSEKLF
abundance: NA; v_gene: TRBV7-9; CDR3aa: ASSLWGTDTGYT
abundance: once; v_gene: TRBV3-1/TRBV3-2; CDR3aa: ASSHYRTRARQPQH
abundance: few; v_gene: TRBV4-1; CDR3aa: ASSQDPNRWSGNTIY
abundance: NA; v_gene: TRBV7-8; CDR3aa: ASSQIRPGQGRDEQF
abundance: NA; v_gene: TRBV7-2; CDR3aa: ASSLGLGSGNTIY
abundance: once; v_gene: TRBV4-1; CDR3aa: ASSQRGPLAGLVGELF
abundance: NA; v_gene: TRBV7-2; CDR3aa: ASSRGTESYEQY
abundance: NA; v_gene: TRBV4-3; CDR3aa: ASSRDGTGGGEQY
abundance: NA; v_gene: TRBV27; CDR3aa: ASSSPGTANTEAF
abundance: NA; v_gene: TRBV7-2; CDR3aa: ASSLTWNQETQY
abundance: once; v_gene: TRBV5-5; CDR3aa: ASSSGTPGNTIY
abundance: NA; v_gene: TRBV7-2; CDR3aa: ASSLDWTGLETQY
abundance: NA; v_gene: TRBV30; CDR3aa: AWSVLLGNTGELF
abundance: NA; v_gene: TRBV2; CDR3aa: ASSPPGTRGYGYT